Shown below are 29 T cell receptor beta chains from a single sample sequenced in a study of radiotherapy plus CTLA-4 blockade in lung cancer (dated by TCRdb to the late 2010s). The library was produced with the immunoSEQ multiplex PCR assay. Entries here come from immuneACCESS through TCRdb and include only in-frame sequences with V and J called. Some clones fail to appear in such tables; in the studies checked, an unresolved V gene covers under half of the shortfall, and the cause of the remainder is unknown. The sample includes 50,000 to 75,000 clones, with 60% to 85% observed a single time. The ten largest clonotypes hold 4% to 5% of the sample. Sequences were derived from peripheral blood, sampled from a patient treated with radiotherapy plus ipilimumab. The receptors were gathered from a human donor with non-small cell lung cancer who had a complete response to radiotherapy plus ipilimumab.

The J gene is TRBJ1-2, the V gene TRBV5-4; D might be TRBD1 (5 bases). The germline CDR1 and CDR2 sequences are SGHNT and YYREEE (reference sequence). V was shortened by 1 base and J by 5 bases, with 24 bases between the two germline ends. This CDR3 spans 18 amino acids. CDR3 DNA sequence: TGTGCCAGCAGCTTGATCCTAGGGGTGAATTCCCTCGTATATGGCTACACCTTC. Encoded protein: CASSLILGVNSLVYGYTF.

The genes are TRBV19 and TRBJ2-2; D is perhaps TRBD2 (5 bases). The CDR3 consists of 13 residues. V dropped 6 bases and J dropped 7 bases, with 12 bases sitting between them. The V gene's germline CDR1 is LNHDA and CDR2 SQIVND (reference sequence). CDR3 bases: TGTGCCAGTAGCTTTGATGGAGGCGGGGAGCTGTTTTTT. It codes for CASSFDGGGELFF.

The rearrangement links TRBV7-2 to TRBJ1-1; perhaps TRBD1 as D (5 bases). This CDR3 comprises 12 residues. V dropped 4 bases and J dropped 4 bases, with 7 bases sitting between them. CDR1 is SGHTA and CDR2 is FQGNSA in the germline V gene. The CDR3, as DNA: TGTGCCAGCAGCTCTACAGGCACTGAAGCTTTCTTT. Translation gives CASSSTGTEAFF.

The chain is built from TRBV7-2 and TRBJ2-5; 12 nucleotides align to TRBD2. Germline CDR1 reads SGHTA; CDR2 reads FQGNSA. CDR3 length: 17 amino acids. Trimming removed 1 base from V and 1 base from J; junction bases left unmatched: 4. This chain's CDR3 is CASSLGGLAGFQETQYF. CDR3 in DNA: TGTGCCAGCAGCTTAGGGGGACTAGCGGGTTTCCAAGAGACCCAGTACTTC.

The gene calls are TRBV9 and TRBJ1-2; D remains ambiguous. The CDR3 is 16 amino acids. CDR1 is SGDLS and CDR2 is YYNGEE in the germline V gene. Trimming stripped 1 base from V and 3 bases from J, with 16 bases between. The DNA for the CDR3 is TGTGCCAGCAGCGTATCGTACGGAGTAAGCTACTATGGCTACACCTTC. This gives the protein CASSVSYGVSYYGYTF.

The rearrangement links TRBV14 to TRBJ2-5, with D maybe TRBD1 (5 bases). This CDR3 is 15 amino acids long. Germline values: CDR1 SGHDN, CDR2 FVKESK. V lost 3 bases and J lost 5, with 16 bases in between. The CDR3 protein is CASSQTPKGKETQYF. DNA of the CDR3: TGTGCCAGCAGCCAGACCCCTAAGGGGAAGGAGACCCAGTACTTC.

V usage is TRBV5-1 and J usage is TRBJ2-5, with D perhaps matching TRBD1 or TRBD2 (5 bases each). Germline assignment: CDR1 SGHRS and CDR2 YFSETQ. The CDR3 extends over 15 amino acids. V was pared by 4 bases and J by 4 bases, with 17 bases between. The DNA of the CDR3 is TGCGCCAGCAGCCTCTCTGTGGGGGTTGTAGAGACCCAGTACTTC. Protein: CASSLSVGVVETQYF.

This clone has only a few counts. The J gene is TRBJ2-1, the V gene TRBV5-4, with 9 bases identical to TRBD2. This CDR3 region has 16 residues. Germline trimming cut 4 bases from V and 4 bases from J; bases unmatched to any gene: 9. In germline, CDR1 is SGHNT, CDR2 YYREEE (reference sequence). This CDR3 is CASSPPVSGSYNEQFF. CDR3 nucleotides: TGTGCCAGCAGCCCCCCAGTTAGCGGGAGTTACAATGAGCAGTTCTTC.

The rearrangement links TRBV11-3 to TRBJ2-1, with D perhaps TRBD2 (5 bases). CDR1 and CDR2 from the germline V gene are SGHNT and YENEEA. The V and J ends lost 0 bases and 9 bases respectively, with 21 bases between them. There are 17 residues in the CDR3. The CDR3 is CASSLDNRGPWAGEQFF. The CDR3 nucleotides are TGTGCCAGCAGCTTAGATAATCGGGGTCCCTGGGCGGGTGAGCAGTTCTTC.

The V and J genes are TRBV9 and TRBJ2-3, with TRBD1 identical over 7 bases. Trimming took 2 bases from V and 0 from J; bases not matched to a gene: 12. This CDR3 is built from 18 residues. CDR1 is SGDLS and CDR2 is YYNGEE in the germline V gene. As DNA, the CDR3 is TGTGCCAGCAGCGTGGCGGCCCGGACAGGTTTTAGCACAGATACGCAGTATTTT. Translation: CASSVAARTGFSTDTQYF.

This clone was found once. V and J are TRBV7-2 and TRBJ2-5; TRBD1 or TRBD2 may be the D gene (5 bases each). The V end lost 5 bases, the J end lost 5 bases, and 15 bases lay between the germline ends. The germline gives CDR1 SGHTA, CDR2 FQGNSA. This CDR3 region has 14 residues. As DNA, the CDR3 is TGTGCCAGCAGCCAGGGAGCCAGGGCGGAGACCCAGTACTTC. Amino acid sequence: CASSQGARAETQYF.

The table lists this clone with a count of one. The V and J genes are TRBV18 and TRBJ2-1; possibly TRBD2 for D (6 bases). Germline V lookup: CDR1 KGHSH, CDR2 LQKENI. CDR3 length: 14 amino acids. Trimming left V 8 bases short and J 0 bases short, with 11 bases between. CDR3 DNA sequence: TGTGCCAGCACCCGGGACTTCTCCTACAATGAGCAGTTCTTC. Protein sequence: CASTRDFSYNEQFF.

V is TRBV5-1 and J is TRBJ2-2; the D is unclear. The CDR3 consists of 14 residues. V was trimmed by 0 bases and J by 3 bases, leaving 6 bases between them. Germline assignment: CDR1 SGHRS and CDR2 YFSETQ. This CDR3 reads CASSLARDTGELFF. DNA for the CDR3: TGCGCCAGCAGCTTGGCGCGCGACACCGGGGAGCTGTTTTTT.

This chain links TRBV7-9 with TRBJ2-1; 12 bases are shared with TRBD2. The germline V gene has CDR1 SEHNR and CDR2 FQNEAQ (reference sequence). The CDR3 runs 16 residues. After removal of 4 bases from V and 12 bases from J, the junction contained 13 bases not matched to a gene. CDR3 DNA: TGTGCCAGCAGCTCAGAGAGGCTAGCGGGGGGGCCTGGGCAGTTCTTC. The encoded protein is CASSSERLAGGPGQFF.

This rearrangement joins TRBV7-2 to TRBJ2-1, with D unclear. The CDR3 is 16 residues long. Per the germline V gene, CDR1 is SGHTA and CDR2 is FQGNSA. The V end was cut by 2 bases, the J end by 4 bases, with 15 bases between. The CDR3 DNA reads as TGTGCCAGCAGCTTAAATCGGTATTCGGAATACAATGAGCAGTTCTTC. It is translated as CASSLNRYSEYNEQFF.

CDR3 in DNA: TGCAGTGCTACACTAGTGAACGAGCAGTACTTC. Residues: CSATLVNEQYF. The chain links TRBV20-1 to TRBJ2-7; possibly TRBD2 for D (5 bases). This CDR3 is built from 11 residues. CDR1 and CDR2 (germline): DFQATT, SNEGSKA (reference sequence). Trimming cost V 4 bases and J 5 bases, with 9 bases left between them.

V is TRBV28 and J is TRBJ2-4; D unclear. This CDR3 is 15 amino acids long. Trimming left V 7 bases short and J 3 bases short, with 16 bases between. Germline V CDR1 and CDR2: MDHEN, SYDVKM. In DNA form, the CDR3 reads TGTGCCAGCATTCCTTCAGGCGTGGGCAAAAACATTCAGTACTTC. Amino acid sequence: CASIPSGVGKNIQYF.

CDR3 sequence reads: CATSRQWDTQYF. CDR3 bases: TGTGCCACCAGCAGACAGTGGGATACGCAGTATTTT. The chain combines TRBV15 with TRBJ2-3; D call uncertain. The V and J ends lost 2 bases and 6 bases respectively, with 6 bases between them. CDR1 and CDR2 from the germline V gene are LNHNV and YYDKDF (reference sequence). CDR3 size: 12 residues.

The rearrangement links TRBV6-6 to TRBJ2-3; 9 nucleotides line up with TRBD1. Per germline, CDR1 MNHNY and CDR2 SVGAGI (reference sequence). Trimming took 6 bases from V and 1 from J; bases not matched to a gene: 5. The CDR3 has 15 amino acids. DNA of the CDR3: TGTGCCAGCAGCTACCGACAGGGGGGCACAGATACGCAGTATTTT. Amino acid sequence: CASSYRQGGTDTQYF.

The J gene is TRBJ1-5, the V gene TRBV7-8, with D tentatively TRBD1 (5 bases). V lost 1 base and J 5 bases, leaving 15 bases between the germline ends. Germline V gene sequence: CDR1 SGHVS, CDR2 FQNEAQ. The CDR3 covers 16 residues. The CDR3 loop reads CASSLGPRGTDQPQHF. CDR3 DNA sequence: TGTGCCAGCAGCTTAGGGCCCCGAGGGACCGATCAGCCCCAGCATTTT.

CDR3 DNA: TGTGCCAGTAGTATGGTTCCCCGGACGTATGGCTACACCTTC. Its translation is CASSMVPRTYGYTF. V gene TRBV19 combines with J gene TRBJ1-2; D unclear. V was pared by 3 bases and J by 5 bases, with 13 bases between. The CDR3 loop spans 14 amino acids. Germline loops: CDR1 LNHDA, CDR2 SQIVND (reference sequence).

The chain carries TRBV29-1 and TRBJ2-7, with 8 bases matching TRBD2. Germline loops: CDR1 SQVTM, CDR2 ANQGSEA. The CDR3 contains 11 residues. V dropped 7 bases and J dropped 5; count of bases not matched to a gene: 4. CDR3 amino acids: CSAGGEDEQYF. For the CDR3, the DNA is TGCAGCGCGGGGGGGGAAGACGAGCAGTACTTC.

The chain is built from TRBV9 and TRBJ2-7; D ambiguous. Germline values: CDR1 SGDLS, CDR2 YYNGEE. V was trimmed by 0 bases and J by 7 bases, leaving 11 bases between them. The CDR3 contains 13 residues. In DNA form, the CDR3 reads TGTGCCAGCAGCGTAGGCTTGGCTTGGGAGCAGTACTTC. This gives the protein CASSVGLAWEQYF.

The CDR3 loop is CASSSGTTRNQPQHF. DNA for the CDR3: TGTGCCAGCAGTTCCGGGACAACCAGGAATCAGCCCCAGCATTTT. V and J are TRBV6-5 and TRBJ1-5, with D maybe TRBD1 (6 bases). The germline V gene has CDR1 MNHEY and CDR2 SVGAGI. The germline V and J ends were trimmed by 4 bases and 4 bases, with 14 bases remaining between them. CDR3 size: 15 residues.

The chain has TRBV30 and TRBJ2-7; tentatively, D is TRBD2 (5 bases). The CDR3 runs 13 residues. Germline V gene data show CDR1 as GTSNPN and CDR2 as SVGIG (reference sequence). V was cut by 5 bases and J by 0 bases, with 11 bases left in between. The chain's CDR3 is CAWSGLFSYEQYF. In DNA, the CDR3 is TGTGCCTGGTCGGGGTTATTCTCCTACGAGCAGTACTTC.

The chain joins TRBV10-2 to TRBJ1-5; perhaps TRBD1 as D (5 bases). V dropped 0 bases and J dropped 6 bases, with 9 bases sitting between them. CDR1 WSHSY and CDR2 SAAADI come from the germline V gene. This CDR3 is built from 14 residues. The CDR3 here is CASSESRGVQPQHF. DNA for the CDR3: TGCGCCAGCAGTGAGTCAAGAGGGGTTCAGCCCCAGCATTTT.

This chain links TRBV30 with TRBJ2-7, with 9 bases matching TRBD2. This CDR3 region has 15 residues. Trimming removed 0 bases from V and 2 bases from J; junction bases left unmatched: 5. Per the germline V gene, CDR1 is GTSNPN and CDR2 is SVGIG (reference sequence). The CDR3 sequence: CAWSVGLAATYEQYV. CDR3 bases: TGTGCCTGGAGTGTGGGACTAGCAGCAACCTACGAGCAGTACGTC.

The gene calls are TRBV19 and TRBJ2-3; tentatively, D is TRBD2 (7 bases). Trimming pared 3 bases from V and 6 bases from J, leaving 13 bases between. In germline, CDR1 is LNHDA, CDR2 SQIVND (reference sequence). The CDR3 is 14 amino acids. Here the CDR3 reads CASSIRGAADTQYF. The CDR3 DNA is TGTGCCAGTAGTATTCGGGGGGCAGCGGATACGCAGTATTTT.

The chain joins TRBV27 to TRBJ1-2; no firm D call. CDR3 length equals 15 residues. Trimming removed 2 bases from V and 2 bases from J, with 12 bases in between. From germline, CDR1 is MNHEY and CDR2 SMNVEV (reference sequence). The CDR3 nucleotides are TGTGCCAGCAGTTTAAGACAATCCTCGAACTATGGCTACACCTTC. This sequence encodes CASSLRQSSNYGYTF.